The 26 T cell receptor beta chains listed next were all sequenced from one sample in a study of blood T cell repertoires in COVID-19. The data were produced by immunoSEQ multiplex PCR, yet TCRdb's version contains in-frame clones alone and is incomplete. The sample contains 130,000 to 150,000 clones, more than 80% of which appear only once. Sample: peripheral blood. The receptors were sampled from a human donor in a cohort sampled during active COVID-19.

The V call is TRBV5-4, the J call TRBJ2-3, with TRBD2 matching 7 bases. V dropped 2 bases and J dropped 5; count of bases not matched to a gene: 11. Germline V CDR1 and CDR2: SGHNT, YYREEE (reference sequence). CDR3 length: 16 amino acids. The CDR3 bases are TGTGCCAGCAGCTTAGGCGGGGAGGGCAAAATAGATACGCAGTATTTT. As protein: CASSLGGEGKIDTQYF.

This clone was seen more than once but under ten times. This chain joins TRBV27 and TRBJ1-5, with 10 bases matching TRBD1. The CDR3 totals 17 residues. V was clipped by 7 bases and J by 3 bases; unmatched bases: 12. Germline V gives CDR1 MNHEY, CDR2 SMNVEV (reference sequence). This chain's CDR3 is CASILSPDRGLNQPQHF. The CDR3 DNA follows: TGTGCCAGCATTTTGTCCCCAGACAGGGGGCTCAATCAGCCCCAGCATTTT.

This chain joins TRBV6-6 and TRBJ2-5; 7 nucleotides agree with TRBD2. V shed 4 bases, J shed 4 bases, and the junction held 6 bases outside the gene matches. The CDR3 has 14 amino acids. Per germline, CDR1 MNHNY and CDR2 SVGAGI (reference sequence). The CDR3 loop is CASSLAAGRETQYF. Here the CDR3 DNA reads TGTGCCAGCAGTTTGGCAGCGGGGAGAGAGACCCAGTACTTC.

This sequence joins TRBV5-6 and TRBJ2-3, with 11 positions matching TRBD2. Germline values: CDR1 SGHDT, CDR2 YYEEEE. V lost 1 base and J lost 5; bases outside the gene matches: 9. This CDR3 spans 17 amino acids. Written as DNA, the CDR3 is TGTGCCAGCAGCTTGTTAGGGGGGACTAGCGGCGAAGATACGCAGTATTTT. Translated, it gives CASSLLGGTSGEDTQYF.

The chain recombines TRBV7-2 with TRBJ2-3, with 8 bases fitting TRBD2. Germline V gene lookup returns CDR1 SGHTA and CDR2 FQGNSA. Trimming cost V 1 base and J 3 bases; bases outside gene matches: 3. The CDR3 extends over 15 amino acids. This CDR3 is CASSLDGGATDTQYF. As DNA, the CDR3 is TGTGCCAGCAGCTTAGACGGGGGGGCGACAGATACGCAGTATTTT.

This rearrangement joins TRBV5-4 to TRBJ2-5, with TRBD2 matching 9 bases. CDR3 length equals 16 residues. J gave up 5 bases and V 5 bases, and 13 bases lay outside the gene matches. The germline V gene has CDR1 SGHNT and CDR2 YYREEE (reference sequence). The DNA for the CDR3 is TGTGCCAGCAGGCCCTACTCGGCAGCGGGAGGCGAGACCCAGTACTTC. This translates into CASRPYSAAGGETQYF.

For the CDR3, the DNA is TGTGCCAGCAGCTTACAGCGAGTGGGGGCAGGGGAGACCCAGTACTTC. It specifies CASSLQRVGAGETQYF. The rearrangement uses TRBV13 and TRBJ2-5; D perhaps matches TRBD1 (6 bases). Germline V gives CDR1 PRHDT, CDR2 FYEKMQ (reference sequence). This CDR3 is 16 amino acids long. V was trimmed by 2 bases and J by 5 bases, leaving 18 bases between them.

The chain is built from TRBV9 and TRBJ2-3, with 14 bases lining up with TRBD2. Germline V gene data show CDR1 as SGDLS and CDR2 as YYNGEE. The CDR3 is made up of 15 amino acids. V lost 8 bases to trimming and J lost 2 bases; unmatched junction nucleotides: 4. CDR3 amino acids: CASGTSGGLTDTQYF. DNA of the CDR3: TGTGCCAGTGGGACTAGCGGGGGACTCACAGATACGCAGTATTTT.

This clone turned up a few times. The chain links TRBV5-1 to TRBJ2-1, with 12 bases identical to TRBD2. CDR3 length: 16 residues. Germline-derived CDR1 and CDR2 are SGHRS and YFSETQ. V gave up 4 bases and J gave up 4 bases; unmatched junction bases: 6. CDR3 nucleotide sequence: TGCGCCAGCAGCCCCCTAGCGGGAGGGACATACAATGAGCAGTTCTTC. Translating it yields CASSPLAGGTYNEQFF.

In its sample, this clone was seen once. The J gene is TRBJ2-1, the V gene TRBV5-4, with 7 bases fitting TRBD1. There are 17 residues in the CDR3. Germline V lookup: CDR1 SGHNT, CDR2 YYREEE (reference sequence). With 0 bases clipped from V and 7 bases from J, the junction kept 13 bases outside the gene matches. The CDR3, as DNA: TGTGCCAGCAGCTTGGCCCATCGACAGGGTTCGAGGAATGAGCAGTTCTTC. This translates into CASSLAHRQGSRNEQFF.

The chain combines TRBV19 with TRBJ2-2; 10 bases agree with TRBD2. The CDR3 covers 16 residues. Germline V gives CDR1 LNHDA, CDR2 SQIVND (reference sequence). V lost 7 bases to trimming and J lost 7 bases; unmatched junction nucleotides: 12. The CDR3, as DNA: TGTGCCAGTAATTCAGCGGGAGGGCCCCTGGACGGGGAGCTGTTTTTT. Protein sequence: CASNSAGGPLDGELFF. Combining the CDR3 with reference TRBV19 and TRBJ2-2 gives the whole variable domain DGGITQSPKYLFRKEGQNVTLSCEQNLNHDAMYWYRQDPGQGLRLIYYSQIVNDFQKGDIAEGYSVSREKKESFPLTVTSAQKNPTAFYLCASNSAGGPLDGELFFGEGSRLTVL.

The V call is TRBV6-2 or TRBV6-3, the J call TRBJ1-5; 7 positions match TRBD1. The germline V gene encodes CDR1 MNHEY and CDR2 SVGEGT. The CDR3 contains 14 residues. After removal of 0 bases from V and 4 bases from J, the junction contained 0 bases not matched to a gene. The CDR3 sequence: CASSYSGQNQPQHF. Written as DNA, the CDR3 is TGTGCCAGCAGTTACTCGGGACAGAATCAGCCCCAGCATTTT.

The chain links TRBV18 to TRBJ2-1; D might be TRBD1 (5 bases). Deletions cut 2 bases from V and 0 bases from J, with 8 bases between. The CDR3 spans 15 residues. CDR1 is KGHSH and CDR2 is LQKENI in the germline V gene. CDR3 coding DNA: TGTGCCAGCTCACCAGGACAAGGCTCCTACAATGAGCAGTTCTTC. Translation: CASSPGQGSYNEQFF. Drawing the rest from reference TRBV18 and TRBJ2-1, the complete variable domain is NAGVMQNPRHLVRRRGQEARLRCSPMKGHSHVYWYRQLPEEGLKFMVYLQKENIIDESGMPKERFSAEFPKEGPSILRIQQVVRGDSAAYFCASSPGQGSYNEQFFGPGTRLTVL.

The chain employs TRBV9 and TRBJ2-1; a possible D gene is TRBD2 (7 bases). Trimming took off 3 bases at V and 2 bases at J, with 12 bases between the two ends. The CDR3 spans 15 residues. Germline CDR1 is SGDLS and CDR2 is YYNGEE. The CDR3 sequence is CASSGTGGPYNEQFF. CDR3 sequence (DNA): TGTGCCAGCAGCGGGACCGGGGGGCCCTACAATGAGCAGTTCTTC.

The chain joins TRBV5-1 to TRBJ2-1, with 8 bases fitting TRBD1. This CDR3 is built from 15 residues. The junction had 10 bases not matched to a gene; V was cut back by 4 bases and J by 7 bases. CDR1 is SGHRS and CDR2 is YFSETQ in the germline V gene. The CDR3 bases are TGCGCCAGCAGCCCCCCAGTCCAGGGGGCGAATGAGCAGTTCTTC. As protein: CASSPPVQGANEQFF.

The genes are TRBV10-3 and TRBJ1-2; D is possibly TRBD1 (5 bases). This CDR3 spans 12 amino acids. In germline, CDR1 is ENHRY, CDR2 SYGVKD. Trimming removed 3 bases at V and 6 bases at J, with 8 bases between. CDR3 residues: CAISEQGDGYTF. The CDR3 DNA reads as TGTGCCATCAGTGAACAAGGGGATGGCTACACCTTC.

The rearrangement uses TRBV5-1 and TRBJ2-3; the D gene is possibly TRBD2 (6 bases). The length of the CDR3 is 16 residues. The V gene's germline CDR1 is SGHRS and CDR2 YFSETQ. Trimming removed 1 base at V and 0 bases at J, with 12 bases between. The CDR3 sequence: CASSLSGGTSTDTQYF. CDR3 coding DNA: TGCGCCAGCAGCTTGTCTGGAGGGACTAGCACAGATACGCAGTATTTT.

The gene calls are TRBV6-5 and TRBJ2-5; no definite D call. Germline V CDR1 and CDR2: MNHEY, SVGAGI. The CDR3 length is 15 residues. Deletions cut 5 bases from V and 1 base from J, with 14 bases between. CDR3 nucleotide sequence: TGTGCCAGCAGTCCCCTTTCTTGGGCCCAAGAGACCCAGTACTTC. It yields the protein CASSPLSWAQETQYF.

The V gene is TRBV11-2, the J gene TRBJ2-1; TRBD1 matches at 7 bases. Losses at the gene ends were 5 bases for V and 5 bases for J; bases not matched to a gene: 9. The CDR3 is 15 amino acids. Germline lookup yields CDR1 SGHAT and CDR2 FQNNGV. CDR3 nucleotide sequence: TGTGCCAGCAGCCCCCCCGGGACAGTACACAATGAGCAGTTCTTC. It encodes CASSPPGTVHNEQFF.

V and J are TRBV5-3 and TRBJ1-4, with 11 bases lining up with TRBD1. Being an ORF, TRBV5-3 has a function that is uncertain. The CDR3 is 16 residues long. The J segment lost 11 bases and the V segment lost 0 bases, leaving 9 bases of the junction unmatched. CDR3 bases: TGTGCCAGAAGCTTGGGGGGCAGGACAGGGGGCGAGAAACTGTTTTTT. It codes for CARSLGGRTGGEKLFF.

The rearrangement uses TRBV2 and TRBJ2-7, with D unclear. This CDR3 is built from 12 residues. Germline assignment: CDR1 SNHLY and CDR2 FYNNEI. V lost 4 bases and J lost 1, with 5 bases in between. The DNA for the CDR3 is TGTGCCAGCAGTGGTACATCCTACGAGCAGTACTTC. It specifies CASSGTSYEQYF.

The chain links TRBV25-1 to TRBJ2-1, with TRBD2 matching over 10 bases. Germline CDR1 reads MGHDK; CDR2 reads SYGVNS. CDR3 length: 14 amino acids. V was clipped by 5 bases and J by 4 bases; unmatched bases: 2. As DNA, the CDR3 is TGTGCCAGCAGTTCAGCGGGGGGGTACAATGAGCAGTTCTTC. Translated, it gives CASSSAGGYNEQFF.

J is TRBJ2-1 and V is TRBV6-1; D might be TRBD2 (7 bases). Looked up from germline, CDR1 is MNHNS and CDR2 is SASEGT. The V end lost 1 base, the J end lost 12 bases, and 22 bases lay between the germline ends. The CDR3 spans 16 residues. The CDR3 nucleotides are TGTGCCAGCAGTGAAGGGCTTAGACGGGGACTACAGGGGCAGTTCTTC. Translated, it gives CASSEGLRRGLQGQFF.

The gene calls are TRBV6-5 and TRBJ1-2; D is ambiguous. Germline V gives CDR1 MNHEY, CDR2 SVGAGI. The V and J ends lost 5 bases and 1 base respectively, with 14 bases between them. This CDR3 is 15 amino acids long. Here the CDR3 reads CASSINTDNNYGYTF. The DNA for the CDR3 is TGTGCCAGCAGTATAAATACCGACAATAACTATGGCTACACCTTC.

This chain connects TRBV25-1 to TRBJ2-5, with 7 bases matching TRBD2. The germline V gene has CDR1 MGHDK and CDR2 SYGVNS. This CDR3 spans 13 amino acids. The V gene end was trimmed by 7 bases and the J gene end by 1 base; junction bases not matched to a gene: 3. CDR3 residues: CASMRGSQETQYF. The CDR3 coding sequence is TGTGCCAGCATGCGGGGGTCCCAAGAGACCCAGTACTTC. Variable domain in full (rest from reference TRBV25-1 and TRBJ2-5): EADIYQTPRYLVIGTGKKITLECSQTMGHDKMYWYQQDPGMELHLIHYSYGVNSTEKGDLSSESTVSRIRTEHFPLTLESARPSHTSQYLCASMRGSQETQYFGPGTRLLVL.

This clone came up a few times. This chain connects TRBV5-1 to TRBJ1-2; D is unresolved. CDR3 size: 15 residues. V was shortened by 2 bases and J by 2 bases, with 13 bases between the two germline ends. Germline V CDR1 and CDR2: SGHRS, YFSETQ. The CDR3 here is CASSFSGSTNYGYTF. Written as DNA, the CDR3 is TGCGCCAGCAGCTTCTCCGGGTCAACCAACTATGGCTACACCTTC.